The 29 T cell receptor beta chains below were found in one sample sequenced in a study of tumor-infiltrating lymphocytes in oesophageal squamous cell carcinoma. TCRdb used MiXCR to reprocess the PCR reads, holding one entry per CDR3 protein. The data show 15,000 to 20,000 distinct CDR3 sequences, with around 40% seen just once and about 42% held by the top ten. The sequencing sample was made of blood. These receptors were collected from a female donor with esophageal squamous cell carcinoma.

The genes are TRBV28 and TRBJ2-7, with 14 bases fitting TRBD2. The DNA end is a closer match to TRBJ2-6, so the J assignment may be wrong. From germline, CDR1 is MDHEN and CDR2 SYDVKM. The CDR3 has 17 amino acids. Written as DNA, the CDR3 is TGTGCCAGCAGTTTAGGGACTAGCGGGAGTGGGGCCAACGTCCTGACTTTC. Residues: CASSLGTSGSGANVLTF.

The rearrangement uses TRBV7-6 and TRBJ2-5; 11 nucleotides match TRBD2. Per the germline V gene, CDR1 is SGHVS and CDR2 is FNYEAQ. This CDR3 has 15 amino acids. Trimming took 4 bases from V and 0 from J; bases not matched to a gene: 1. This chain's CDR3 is CASSSLAGDQETQYF. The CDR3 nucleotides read TGTGCCAGCAGCTCACTAGCGGGGGACCAAGAGACCCAGTACTTC. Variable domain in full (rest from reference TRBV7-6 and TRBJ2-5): GAGVSQSPRYKVTKRGQDVALRCDPISGHVSLYWYRQALGQGPEFLTYFNYEAQQDKSGLPNDRFSAERPEGSISTLTIQRTEQRDSAMYRCASSSLAGDQETQYFGPGTRLLVL.

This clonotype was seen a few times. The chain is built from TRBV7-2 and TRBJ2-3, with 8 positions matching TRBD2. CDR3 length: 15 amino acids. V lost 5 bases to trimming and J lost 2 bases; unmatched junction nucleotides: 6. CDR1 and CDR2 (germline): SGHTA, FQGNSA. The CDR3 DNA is TGTGCCAGCAGCCCACAAGCGGGAGCCACAGATACGCAGTATTTT. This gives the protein CASSPQAGATDTQYF.

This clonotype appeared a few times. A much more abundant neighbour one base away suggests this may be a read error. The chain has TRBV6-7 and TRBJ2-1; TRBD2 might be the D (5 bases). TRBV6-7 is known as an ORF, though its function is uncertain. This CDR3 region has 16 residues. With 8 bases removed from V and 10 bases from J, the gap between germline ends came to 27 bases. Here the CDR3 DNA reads TGTGCCAGCGTTGGGTGGGCAGCCCTCGGGATCTACGAGCAGTTCTTC. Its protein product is CASVGWAALGIYEQFF.

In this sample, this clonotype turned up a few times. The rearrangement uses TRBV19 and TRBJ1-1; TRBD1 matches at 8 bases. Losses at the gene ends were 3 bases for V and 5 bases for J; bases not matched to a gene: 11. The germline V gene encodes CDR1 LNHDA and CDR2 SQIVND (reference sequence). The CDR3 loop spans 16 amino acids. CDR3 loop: CASSMGRQGMVTEAFF. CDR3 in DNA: TGTGCCAGTAGTATGGGGAGACAGGGGATGGTAACTGAAGCTTTCTTT.

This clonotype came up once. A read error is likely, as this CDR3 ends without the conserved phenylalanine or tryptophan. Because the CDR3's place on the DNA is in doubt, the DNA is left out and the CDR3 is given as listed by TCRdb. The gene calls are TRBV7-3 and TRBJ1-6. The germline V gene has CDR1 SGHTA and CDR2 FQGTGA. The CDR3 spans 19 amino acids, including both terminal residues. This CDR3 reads CASSSNPSGRFDNEQFFGP.

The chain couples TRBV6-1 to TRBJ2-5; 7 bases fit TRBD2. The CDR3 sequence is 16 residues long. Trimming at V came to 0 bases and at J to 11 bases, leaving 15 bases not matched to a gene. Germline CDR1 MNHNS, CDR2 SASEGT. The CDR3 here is CASSEAGRWGRAGQYF. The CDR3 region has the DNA TGTGCCAGCAGTGAAGCGGGAAGGTGGGGGAGAGCGGGGCAGTACTTC.

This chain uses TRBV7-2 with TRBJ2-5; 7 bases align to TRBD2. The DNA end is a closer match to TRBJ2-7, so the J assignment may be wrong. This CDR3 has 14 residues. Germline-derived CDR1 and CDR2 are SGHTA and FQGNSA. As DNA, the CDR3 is TGTGCCAGCAGCTACAGCGGGACCACCTACGAGCAGTACTTC. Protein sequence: CASSYSGTTYEQYF.

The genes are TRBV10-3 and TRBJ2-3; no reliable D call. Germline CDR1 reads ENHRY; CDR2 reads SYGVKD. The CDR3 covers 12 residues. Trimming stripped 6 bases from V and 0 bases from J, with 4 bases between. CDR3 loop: CAIRDSTDTQYF. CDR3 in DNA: TGTGCCATCAGGGACAGCACAGATACGCAGTATTTT.

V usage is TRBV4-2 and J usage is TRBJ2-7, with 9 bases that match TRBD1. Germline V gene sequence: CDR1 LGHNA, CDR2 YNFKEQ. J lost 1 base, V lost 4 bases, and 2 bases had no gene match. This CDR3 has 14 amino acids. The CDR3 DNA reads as TGTGCCAGCAGCCCGGGACAGGGATCCTACGAGCAGTACTTC. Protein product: CASSPGQGSYEQYF.

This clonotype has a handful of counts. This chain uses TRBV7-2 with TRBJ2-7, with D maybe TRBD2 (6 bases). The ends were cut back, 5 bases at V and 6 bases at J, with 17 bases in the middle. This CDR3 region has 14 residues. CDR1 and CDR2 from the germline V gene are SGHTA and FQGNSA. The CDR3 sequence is CASSRLVEVGEQYF. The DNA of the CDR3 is TGTGCCAGCAGCAGACTAGTGGAGGTCGGCGAGCAGTACTTC.

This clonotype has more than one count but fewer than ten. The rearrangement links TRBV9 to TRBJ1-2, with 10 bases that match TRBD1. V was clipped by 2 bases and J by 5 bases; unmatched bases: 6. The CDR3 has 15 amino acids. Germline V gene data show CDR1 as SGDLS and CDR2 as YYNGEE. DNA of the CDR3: TGTGCCAGCAGCGTGGACAGGGGGAATAGGTATGGCTACACCTTC. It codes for CASSVDRGNRYGYTF.

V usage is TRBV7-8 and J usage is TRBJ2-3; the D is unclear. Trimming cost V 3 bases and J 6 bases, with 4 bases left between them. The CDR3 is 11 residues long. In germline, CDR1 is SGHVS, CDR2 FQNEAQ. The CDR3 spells CASSFFDTQYF. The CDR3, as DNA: TGTGCCAGCAGCTTTTTTGATACGCAGTATTTT.

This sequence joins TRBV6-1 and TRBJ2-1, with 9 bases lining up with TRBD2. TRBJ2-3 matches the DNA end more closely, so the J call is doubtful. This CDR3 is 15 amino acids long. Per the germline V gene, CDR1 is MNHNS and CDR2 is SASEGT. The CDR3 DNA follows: TGTGCCAGCAGCCGAGGGACTAGCTTTCCAGATACGCAGTATTTT. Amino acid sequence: CASSRGTSFPDTQYF.

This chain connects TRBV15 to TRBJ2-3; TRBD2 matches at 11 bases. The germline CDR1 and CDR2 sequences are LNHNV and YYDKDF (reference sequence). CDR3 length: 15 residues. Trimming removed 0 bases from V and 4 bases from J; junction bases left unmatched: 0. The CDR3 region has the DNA TGTGCCACCAGCAGAGAGACTAGCGGGGCAGATACGCAGTATTTT. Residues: CATSRETSGADTQYF.

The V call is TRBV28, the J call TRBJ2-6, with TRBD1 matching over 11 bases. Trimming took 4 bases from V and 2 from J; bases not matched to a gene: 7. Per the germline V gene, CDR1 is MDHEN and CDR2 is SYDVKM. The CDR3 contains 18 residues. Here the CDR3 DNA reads TGTGCCAGCAGTTCGGACAGGGGGCGACTAGCTGGGGCCAACGTCCTGACTTTC. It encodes CASSSDRGRLAGANVLTF.

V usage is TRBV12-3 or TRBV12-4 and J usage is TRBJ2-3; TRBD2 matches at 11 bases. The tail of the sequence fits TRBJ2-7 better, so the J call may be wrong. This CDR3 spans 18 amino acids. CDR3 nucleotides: TGTGCCAGCAGCTCTTTGGGGGCTAGCGGGAGGTACTACAATGAGCAGTACTTC. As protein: CASSSLGASGRYYNEQYF.

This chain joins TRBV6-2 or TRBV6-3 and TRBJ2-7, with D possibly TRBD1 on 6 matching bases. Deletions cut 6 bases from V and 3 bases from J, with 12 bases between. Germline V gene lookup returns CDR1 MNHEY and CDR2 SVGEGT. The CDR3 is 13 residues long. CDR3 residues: CASSRDKLYEQYF. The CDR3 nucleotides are TGTGCCAGCAGCCGGGACAAACTCTACGAGCAGTACTTC.

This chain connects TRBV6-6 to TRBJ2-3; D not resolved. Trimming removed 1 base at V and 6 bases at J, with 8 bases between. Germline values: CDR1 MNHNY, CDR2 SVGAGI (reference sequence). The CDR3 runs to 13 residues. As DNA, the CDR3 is TGTGCCAGCAGTTACTTCTGGACCGATACGCAGTATTTT. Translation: CASSYFWTDTQYF.

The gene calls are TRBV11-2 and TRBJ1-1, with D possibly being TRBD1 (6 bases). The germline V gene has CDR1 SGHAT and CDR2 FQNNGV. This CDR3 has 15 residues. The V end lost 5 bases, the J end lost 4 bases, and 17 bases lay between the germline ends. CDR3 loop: CASSPRDNWGTEAFF. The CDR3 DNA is TGTGCCAGCAGCCCGAGGGACAACTGGGGCACTGAAGCTTTCTTT.

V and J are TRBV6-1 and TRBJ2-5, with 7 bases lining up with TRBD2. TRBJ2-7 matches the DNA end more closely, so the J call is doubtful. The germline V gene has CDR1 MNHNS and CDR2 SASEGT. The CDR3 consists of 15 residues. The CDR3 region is CASTLLLGGTYEQYF. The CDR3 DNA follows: TGTGCCAGCACCCTACTATTGGGGGGGACGTACGAGCAGTACTTC.

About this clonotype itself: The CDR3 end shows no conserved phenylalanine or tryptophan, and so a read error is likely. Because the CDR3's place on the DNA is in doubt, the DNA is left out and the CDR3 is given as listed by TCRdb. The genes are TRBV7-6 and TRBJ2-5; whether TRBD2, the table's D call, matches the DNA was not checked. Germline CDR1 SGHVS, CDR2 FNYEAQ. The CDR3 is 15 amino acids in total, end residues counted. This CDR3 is CASRRQIDSPLHFGN.

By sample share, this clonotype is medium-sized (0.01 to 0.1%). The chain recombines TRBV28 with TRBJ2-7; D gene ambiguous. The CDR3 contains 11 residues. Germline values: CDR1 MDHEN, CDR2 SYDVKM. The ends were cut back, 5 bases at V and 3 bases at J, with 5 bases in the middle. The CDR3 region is CASSPHYEQYF. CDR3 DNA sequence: TGTGCCAGCAGTCCACACTACGAGCAGTACTTC. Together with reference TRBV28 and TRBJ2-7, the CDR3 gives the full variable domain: DVKVTQSSRYLVKRTGEKVFLECVQDMDHENMFWYRQDPGLGLRLIYFSYDVKMKEKGDIPEGYSVSREKKERFSLILESASTNQTSMYLCASSPHYEQYFGPGTRLTVT.

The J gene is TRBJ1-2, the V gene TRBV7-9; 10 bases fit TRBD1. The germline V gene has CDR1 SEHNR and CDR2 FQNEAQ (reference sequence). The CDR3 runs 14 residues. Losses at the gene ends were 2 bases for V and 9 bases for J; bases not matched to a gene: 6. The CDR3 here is CASSLLGQGFRYTF. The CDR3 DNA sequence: TGTGCCAGCAGCTTATTGGGACAGGGGTTCCGCTACACCTTC.

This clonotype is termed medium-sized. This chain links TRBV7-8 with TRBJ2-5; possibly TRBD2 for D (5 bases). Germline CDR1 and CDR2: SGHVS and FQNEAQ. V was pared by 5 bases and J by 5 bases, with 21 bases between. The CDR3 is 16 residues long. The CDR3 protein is CASSHYEGLPGETQYF. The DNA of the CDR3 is TGTGCCAGCAGCCATTATGAAGGACTTCCCGGGGAGACCCAGTACTTC.

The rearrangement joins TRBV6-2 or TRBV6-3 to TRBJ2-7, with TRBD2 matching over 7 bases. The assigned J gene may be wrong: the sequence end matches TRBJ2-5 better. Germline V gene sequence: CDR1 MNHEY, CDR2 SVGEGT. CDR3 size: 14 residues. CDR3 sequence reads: CASTRTRASETQYF. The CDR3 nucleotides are TGTGCCAGCACCAGGACTAGGGCCTCGGAGACCCAGTACTTC.

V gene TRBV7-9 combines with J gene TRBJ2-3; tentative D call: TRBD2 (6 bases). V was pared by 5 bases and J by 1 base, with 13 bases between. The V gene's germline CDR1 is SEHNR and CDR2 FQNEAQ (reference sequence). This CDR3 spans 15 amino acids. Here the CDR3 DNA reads TGTGCCAGCAGCCTGCGGGGAAGGGGCACAGATACGCAGTATTTT. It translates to CASSLRGRGTDTQYF. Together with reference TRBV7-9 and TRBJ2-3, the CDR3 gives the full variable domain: DTGVSQNPRHKITKRGQNVTFRCDPISEHNRLYWYRQTLGQGPEFLTYFQNEAQLEKSRLLSDRFSAERPKGSFSTLEIQRTEQGDSAMYLCASSLRGRGTDTQYFGPGTRLTVL.

In nucleotides, the CDR3 is TGTGCCAGCAGGACCACAGGGGAGCAGTTCTTC. This translates into CASRTTGEQFF. The chain links TRBV6-8 to TRBJ2-5; TRBD1 is a possible D gene (6 bases). TRBJ2-1 matches the DNA end more closely, so the J call is doubtful. This CDR3 contains 11 residues. The germline CDR1 and CDR2 sequences are MNHGY and SAAAGT.

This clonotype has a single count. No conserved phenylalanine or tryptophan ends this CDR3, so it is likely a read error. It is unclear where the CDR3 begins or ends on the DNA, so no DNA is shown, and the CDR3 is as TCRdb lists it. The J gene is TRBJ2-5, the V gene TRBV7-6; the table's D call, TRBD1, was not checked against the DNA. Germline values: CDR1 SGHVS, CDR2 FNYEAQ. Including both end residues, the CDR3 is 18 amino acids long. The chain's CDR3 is CASSLDFPDRVRGYTFGS.